These 10 T cell receptor beta chains share one sample of origin, sequenced in a study of T cell changes during pregnancy in multiple sclerosis. Measured with immunoSEQ multiplex PCR; TCRdb has only the in-frame clones, and not every one. The data hold 30,000 to 35,000 clones, with 70% to 90% observed a single time. Sequenced here: CD8+ T cells from peripheral blood mononuclear cells, sampled before pregnancy. All receptors come from a female donor with multiple sclerosis, enrolled in a pregnancy study.

The chain employs TRBV10-3 and TRBJ2-1, with D maybe TRBD2 (5 bases). Trimming cost V 2 bases and J 0 bases, with 14 bases left between them. CDR3 length: 17 amino acids. The germline CDR1 and CDR2 sequences are ENHRY and SYGVKD. CDR3 loop: CAISESRGKSSYNEQFF. CDR3 bases: TGTGCCATCAGTGAGAGCCGGGGAAAGAGCTCCTACAATGAGCAGTTCTTC.

The CDR3 DNA sequence: TGTGCCAGCAGCGAGGGGGACTATGGCTACACCTTC. Translation gives CASSEGDYGYTF. V is TRBV6-5 and J is TRBJ1-2, with D perhaps matching TRBD1 (6 bases). There are 12 residues in the CDR3. V was trimmed by 6 bases and J by 3 bases, leaving 8 bases between them. CDR1 is MNHEY and CDR2 is SVGAGI in the germline V gene.

The CDR3 nucleotides read TGTGCCAGCAGCCTGACAGGATATCAGCCCCAGCATTTT. It yields the protein CASSLTGYQPQHF. This chain connects TRBV5-6 to TRBJ1-5, with D possibly matching TRBD1 (6 bases). Deletions cut 4 bases from V and 5 bases from J, with 10 bases between. CDR3 length: 13 amino acids. Germline V gene data show CDR1 as SGHDT and CDR2 as YYEEEE.

This chain links TRBV5-4 with TRBJ1-2; 8 positions agree with TRBD1. Trimming removed 2 bases from V and 4 bases from J; junction bases left unmatched: 10. This CDR3 has 16 amino acids. Looked up from germline, CDR1 is SGHNT and CDR2 is YYREEE (reference sequence). CDR3 nucleotides: TGTGCCAGCAGCTTTGACCCAGGGGGCGCCGCCTATGGCTACACCTTC. Amino acid sequence: CASSFDPGGAAYGYTF.

The V and J genes are TRBV18 and TRBJ2-2; 9 bases align to TRBD1. Trimming at V came to 4 bases and at J to 1 base, leaving 4 bases not matched to a gene. Germline assignment: CDR1 KGHSH and CDR2 LQKENI. This CDR3 region has 16 residues. Here the CDR3 DNA reads TGTGCCAGCTCACGGACAGGGGATCGGAACACCGGGGAGCTGTTTTTT. It is translated as CASSRTGDRNTGELFF.

Only one count was recorded for this clone. The rearrangement links TRBV7-9 to TRBJ1-3; TRBD1 aligns across 10 bases. The CDR3 is 18 residues long. V was clipped by 8 bases and J by 0 bases; unmatched bases: 13. Germline V lookup: CDR1 SEHNR, CDR2 FQNEAQ (reference sequence). CDR3 sequence reads: CASQHIGTGELSGNTIYF. For the CDR3, the DNA is TGTGCCAGCCAACACATCGGGACAGGGGAACTCTCTGGAAACACCATATATTTT.

The rearrangement links TRBV27 to TRBJ2-7, with 9 bases that match TRBD2. J was trimmed by 0 bases and V by 5 bases; bases with no gene match: 8. This CDR3 region has 16 residues. Germline CDR1 is MNHEY and CDR2 is SMNVEV (reference sequence). CDR3 bases: TGTGCCAGCAGTGGGTCGGGACTAGCAAACTCCTACGAGCAGTACTTC. Its protein product is CASSGSGLANSYEQYF.

The J gene is TRBJ1-3, the V gene TRBV7-8, with D possibly matching TRBD1 (5 bases). CDR3 length: 16 amino acids. Germline CDR1 is SGHVS and CDR2 is FQNEAQ. Trimming left V 6 bases short and J 0 bases short, with 15 bases between. The CDR3 DNA reads TGTGCCAGCAGTCAAGGGGACGGGAGCTCTGGAAACACCATATATTTT. The encoded protein is CASSQGDGSSGNTIYF. The entire variable domain, with the rest obtained from reference TRBV7-8 and TRBJ1-3, is as follows: GAGVSQSPRYKVAKRGQDVALRCDPISGHVSLFWYQQALGQGPEFLTYFQNEAQLDKSGLPSDRFFAERPEGSVSTLKIQRTQQEDSAVYLCASSQGDGSSGNTIYFGEGSWLTVV.

The chain combines TRBV10-3 with TRBJ1-1; the match to TRBD1 covers 8 bases. V gave up 3 bases and J gave up 3 bases; unmatched junction bases: 15. The germline V gene has CDR1 ENHRY and CDR2 SYGVKD. The CDR3 totals 18 residues. CDR3 protein: CAISDPETGDIVDTEAFF. CDR3 nucleotide sequence: TGTGCCATCAGTGATCCCGAGACAGGGGACATTGTGGACACTGAAGCTTTCTTT.

This chain joins TRBV7-6 and TRBJ2-3, with 11 positions matching TRBD2. This CDR3 contains 18 residues. Germline CDR1 and CDR2: SGHVS and FNYEAQ. Trimming at V came to 2 bases and at J to 1 base, leaving 8 bases not matched to a gene. CDR3 residues: CASSLTPILAGGTDTQYF. The CDR3 nucleotides are TGTGCCAGCAGCTTAACTCCCATACTAGCGGGGGGCACAGATACGCAGTATTTT.